These 2 T cell receptor beta chains were all obtained from the same sample, sequenced in a study of response to subunit inactivated influenza vaccine. TCRdb re-analysed the RT-PCR reads in MiXCR, keeping a single row per CDR3 protein. The sample yields 600,000 to 850,000 distinct CDR3 sequences, approximately 15% seen once. The specimen was PBMCs from blood, collected approximately 15 days before vaccination. All receptors come from a man aged 45-65 years who received an inactivated influenza vaccine.

The chain employs TRBV11-3 and TRBJ2-5; D might be TRBD1 (6 bases). The CDR3 runs 12 residues. Germline assignment: CDR1 SGHNT and CDR2 YENEEA. Trimming stripped 5 bases from V and 9 bases from J, with 13 bases between. CDR3 residues: CASSTPTGAQYF. CDR3 DNA sequence: TGTGCCAGCAGCACCCCGACAGGTGCCCAGTACTTC.

This clonotype was found a few times. The gene calls are TRBV20-1 and TRBJ2-1; 7 bases map to TRBD2. Looked up from germline, CDR1 is DFQATT and CDR2 is SNEGSKA (reference sequence). The trim removed 2 bases at V and 2 bases at J, leaving 6 bases unmatched. The CDR3 runs to 15 residues. CDR3 region: CSARNPGGTYNEQFF. CDR3 bases: TGCAGTGCTAGAAATCCGGGGGGAACCTACAATGAGCAGTTCTTC.